The following is a T cell receptor (beta chain) sequence with its context. V lost 8 bases and J 9 bases, leaving 14 bases between the germline ends. CDR3 length: 13 residues. CDR1 is MGHDK, CDR2 SYGVNS, per germline. The record originates from a study of T-cell memory formation after mild COVID-19. TCRdb re-called the 5' RACE reads with MiXCR, one entry per CDR3 protein. The table records 300,000 to 400,000 distinct CDR3 sequences, roughly 15% of them present only once. This TCR was recovered from a man in his late teens or twenties who had mild COVID-19 (a few samples of this study predate the infection). Cell type and time point are not known. Sequencing input: PBMCs or a T cell subset sorted from them (not recorded which). The chain is built from TRBV25-1 and TRBJ1-6; possibly TRBD1 for D (5 bases). The CDR3 here is CASLAGGGSPLHF. The DNA for the CDR3 is TGTGCCAGCCTGGCAGGCGGGGGTTCACCCCTCCACTTT. The full variable domain, with the rest looked up from reference TRBV25-1 and TRBJ1-6, is EADIYQTPRYLVIGTGKKITLECSQTMGHDKMYWYQQDPGMELHLIHYSYGVNSTEKGDLSSESTVSRIRTEHFPLTLESARPSHTSQYLCASLAGGGSPLHFGNGTRLTVT.